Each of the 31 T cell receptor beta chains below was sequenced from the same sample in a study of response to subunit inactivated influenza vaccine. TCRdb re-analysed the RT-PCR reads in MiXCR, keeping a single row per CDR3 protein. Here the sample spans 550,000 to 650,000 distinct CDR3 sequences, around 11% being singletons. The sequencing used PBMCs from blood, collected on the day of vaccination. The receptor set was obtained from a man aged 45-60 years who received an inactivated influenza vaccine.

Here the CDR3 DNA reads TGCAGTGCTAGAGACCCACAGGGGGGCAATCAGCCCCAGCATTTT. Translated, it gives CSARDPQGGNQPQHF. This chain links TRBV20-1 with TRBJ1-5, with 8 bases matching TRBD1. This CDR3 has 15 residues. The germline gives CDR1 DFQATT, CDR2 SNEGSKA (reference sequence). V lost 0 bases and J lost 2; bases outside the gene matches: 3.

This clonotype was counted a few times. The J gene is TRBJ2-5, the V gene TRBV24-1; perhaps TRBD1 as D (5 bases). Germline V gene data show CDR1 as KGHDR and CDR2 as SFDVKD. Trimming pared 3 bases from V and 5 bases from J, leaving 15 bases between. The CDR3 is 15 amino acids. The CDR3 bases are TGTGCCACCAGTGATCCAGGAAGGGGTGGCGAGACCCAGTACTTC. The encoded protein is CATSDPGRGGETQYF.

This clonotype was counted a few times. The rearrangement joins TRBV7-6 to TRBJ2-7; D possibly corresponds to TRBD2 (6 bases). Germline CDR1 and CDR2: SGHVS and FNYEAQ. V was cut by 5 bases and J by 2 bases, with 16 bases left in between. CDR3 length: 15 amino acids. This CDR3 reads CASSPRDSGTYEQYF. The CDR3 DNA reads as TGTGCCAGCAGCCCCAGAGATAGCGGTACCTACGAGCAGTACTTC.

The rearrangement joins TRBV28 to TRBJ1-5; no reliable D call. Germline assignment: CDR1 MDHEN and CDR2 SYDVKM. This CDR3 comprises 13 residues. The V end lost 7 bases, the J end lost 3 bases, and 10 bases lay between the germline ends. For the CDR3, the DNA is TGTGCCAGCAAACTTACCTCCAATCAGCCCCAGCATTTT. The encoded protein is CASKLTSNQPQHF.

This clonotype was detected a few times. As DNA, the CDR3 is TGTGCCAGCACCCCGGGACAGGGCTCCTACGAGCAGTACTTC. Protein sequence: CASTPGQGSYEQYF. The rearrangement joins TRBV12-3 or TRBV12-4 to TRBJ2-7, with 9 positions matching TRBD1. The CDR3 has 14 residues. The J segment lost 0 bases and the V segment lost 7 bases, leaving 4 bases of the junction unmatched.

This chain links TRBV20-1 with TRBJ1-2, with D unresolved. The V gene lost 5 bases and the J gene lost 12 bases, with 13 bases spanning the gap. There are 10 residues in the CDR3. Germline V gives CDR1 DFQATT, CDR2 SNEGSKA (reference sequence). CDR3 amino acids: CSARAIAHTF. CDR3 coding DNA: TGCAGTGCTCGAGCCATTGCCCACACCTTC.

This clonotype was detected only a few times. CDR3 in amino acids: CSATTGTDAYNEQFF. The CDR3 DNA reads TGCAGTGCTACTACCGGGACGGACGCCTACAATGAGCAGTTCTTC. The V and J genes are TRBV20-1 and TRBJ2-1; D is tentatively TRBD1 or TRBD2 (5 bases each). With 4 bases removed from V and 2 bases from J, the gap between germline ends came to 15 bases. CDR1 and CDR2 (germline): DFQATT, SNEGSKA (reference sequence). This CDR3 has 15 amino acids.

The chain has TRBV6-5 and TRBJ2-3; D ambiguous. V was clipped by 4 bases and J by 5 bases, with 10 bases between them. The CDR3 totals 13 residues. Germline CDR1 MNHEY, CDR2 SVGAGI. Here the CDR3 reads CASSSSPVDTQYF. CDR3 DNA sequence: TGTGCCAGCAGTTCCTCACCCGTAGATACGCAGTATTTT.

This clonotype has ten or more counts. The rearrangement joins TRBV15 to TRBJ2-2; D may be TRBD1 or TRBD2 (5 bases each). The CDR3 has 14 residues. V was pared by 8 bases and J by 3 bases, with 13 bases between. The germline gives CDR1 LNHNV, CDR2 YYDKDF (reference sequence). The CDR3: CATRRDDYTGELFF. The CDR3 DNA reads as TGTGCCACCCGTCGGGACGATTACACCGGGGAGCTGTTTTTT.

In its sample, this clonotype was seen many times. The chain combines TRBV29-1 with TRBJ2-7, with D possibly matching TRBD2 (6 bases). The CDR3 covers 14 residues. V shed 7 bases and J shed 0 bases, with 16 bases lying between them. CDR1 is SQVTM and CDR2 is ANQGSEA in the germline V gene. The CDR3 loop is CSAALGLSSYEQYF. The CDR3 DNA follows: TGCAGCGCTGCCCTCGGACTAAGCTCCTACGAGCAGTACTTC.

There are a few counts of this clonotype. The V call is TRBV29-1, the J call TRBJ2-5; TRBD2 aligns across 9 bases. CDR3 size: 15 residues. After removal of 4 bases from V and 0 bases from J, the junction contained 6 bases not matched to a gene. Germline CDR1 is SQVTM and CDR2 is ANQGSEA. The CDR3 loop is CSVAGTSRYQETQYF. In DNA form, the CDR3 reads TGCAGCGTTGCCGGGACTAGCCGATACCAAGAGACCCAGTACTTC.

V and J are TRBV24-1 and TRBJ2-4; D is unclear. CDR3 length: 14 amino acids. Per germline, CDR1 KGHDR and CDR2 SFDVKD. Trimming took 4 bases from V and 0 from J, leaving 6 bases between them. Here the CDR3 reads CATSDALAKNIQYF. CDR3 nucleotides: TGTGCCACCAGTGACGCATTAGCCAAAAACATTCAGTACTTC.

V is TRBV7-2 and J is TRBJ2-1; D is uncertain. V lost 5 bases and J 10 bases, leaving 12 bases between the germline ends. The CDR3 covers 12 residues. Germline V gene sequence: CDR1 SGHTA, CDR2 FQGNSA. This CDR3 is CASSPQAGEQFF. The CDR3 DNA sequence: TGTGCCAGCAGCCCCCAGGCCGGGGAGCAGTTCTTC.

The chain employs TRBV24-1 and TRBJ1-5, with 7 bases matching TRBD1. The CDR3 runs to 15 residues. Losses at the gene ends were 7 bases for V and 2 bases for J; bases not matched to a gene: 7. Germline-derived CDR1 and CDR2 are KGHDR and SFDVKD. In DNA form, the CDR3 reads TGTGCCACCAGATCATCAGGGGGTGGCAATCAGCCCCAGCATTTT. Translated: CATRSSGGGNQPQHF.

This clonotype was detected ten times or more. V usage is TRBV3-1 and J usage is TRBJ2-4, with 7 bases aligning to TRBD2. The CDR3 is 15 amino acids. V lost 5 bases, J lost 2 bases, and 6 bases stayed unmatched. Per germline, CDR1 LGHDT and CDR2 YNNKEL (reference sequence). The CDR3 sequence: CASSESGVSKNIQYF. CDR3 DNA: TGTGCCAGCAGCGAAAGCGGGGTTTCCAAAAACATTCAGTACTTC. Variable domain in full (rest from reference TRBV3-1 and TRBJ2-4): DTAVSQTPKYLVTQMGNDKSIKCEQNLGHDTMYWYKQDSKKFLKIMFSYNNKELIINETVPNRFSPKSPDKAHLNLHINSLELGDSAVYFCASSESGVSKNIQYFGAGTRLSVL.

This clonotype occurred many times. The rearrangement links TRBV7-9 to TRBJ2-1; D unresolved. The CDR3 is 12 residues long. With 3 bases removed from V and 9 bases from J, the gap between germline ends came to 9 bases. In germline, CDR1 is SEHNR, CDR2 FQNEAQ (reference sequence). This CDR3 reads CASSLPIGEQFF. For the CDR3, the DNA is TGTGCCAGCAGCTTGCCTATAGGTGAGCAGTTCTTC.

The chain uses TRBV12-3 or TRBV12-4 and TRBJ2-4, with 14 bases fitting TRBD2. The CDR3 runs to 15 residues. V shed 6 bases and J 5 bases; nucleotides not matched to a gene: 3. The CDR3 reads CASSSGLAGENIQYF. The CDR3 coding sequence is TGTGCCAGCAGCTCGGGACTAGCGGGGGAAAACATTCAGTACTTC.

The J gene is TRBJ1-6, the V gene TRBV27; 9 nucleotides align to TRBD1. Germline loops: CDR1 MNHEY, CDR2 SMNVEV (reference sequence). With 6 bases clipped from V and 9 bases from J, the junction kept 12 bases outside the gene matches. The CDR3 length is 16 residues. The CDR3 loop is CASRPATGTGSSPLHF. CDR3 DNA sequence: TGTGCCAGCAGACCAGCGACCGGGACAGGGTCTTCACCCCTCCACTTT.

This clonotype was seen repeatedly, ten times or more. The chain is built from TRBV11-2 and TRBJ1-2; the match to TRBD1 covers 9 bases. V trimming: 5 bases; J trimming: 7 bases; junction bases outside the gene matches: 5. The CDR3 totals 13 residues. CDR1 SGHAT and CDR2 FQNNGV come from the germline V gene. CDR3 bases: TGTGCCAGCAGCCAACAGGGGGCGCCTGGCTACACCTTC. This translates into CASSQQGAPGYTF.

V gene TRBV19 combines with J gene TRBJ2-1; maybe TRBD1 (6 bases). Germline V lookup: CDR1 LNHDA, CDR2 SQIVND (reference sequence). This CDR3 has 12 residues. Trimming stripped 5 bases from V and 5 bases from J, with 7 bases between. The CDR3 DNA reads TGTGCCAGTAGTGGGACAAACAATGAGCAGTTCTTC. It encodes CASSGTNNEQFF.

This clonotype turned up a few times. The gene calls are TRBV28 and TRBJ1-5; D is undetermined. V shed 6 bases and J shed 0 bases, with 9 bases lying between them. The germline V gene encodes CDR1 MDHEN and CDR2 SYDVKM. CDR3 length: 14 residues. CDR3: CASRPFDSNQPQHF. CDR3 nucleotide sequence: TGTGCCAGCAGACCGTTTGATAGCAATCAGCCCCAGCATTTT.

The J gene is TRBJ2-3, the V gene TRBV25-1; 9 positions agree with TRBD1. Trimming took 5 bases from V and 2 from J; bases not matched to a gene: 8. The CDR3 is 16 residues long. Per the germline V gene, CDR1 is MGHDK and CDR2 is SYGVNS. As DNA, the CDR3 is TGTGCCAGCAGTTTTCGGGGGACAGGGTTCACAGATACGCAGTATTTT. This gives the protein CASSFRGTGFTDTQYF.

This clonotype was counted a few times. In DNA, the CDR3 is TGTGCCATCAGACCGGGACAGGGGGCAGATCAGGCTGGTACGCAGTATTTT. It translates to CAIRPGQGADQAGTQYF. V usage is TRBV10-3 and J usage is TRBJ2-3; TRBD1 matches 12 bases. The CDR3 is made up of 17 amino acids. V dropped 6 bases and J dropped 8; count of bases not matched to a gene: 15. Germline loops: CDR1 ENHRY, CDR2 SYGVKD.

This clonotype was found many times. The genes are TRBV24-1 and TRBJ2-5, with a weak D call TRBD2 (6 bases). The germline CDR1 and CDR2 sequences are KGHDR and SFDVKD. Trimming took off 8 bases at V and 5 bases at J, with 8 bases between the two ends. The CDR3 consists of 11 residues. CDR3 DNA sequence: TGTGCCACCAAGGAGGGTGAGACCCAGTACTTC. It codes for CATKEGETQYF.

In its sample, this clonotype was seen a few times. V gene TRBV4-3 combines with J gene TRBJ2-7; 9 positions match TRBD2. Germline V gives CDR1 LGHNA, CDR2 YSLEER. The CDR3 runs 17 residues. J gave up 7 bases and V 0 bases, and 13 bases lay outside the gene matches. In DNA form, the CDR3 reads TGCGCCAGCAGCCAAGATCCCTCCCTAGCGGGACCTCTGGAGCAGTACTTC. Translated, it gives CASSQDPSLAGPLEQYF.

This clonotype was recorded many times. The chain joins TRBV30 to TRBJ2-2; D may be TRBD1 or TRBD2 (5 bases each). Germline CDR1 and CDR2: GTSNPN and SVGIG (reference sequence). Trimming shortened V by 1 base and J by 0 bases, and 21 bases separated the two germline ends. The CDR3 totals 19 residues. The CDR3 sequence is CAWSGGSQGRLSNTGELFF. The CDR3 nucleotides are TGTGCCTGGAGTGGGGGGAGTCAGGGCCGACTTTCGAACACCGGGGAGCTGTTTTTT.

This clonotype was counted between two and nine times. The CDR3 coding sequence is TGTGCCAGCAGACAGGGGGTGGGCGAGCAGTACTTC. Translated: CASRQGVGEQYF. This sequence joins TRBV6-5 and TRBJ2-7, with TRBD1 matching over 8 bases. The CDR3 totals 12 residues. Germline assignment: CDR1 MNHEY and CDR2 SVGAGI. V shed 6 bases, J shed 6 bases, and the junction held 4 bases outside the gene matches.

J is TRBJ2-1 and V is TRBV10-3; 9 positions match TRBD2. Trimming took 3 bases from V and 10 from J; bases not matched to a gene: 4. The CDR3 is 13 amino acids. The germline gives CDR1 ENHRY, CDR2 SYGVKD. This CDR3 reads CAISDGGGEEQFF. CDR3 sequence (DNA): TGTGCCATCAGTGACGGCGGGGGGGAAGAGCAGTTCTTC.

This CDR3 is CASSLGGGLVYEQYF. The DNA of the CDR3 is TGTGCCAGCAGCTTAGGCGGGGGGCTGGTGTACGAGCAGTACTTC. The chain employs TRBV7-6 and TRBJ2-7, with 8 bases that match TRBD2. The CDR3 runs to 15 residues. The ends lost 1 base at V and 4 bases at J; junction bases unmatched: 6. Germline loops: CDR1 SGHVS, CDR2 FNYEAQ.

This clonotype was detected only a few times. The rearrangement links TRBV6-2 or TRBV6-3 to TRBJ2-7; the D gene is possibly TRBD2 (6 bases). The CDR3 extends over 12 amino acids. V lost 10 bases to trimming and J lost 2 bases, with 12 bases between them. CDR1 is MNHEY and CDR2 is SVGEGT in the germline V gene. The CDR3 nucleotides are TGTGCCACGGGGGACGGCACCTACGAGCAGTACTTC. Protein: CATGDGTYEQYF.

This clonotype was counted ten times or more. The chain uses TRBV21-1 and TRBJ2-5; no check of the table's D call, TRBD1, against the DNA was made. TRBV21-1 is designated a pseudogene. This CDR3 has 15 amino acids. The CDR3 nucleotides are TGTGCCAGCAACCACCGGGACAGTCCTCAAGAGACCCAGTACTTC. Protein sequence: CASNHRDSPQETQYF.